This TCR beta chain is drawn from a study of T cell responses to AZD1222 COVID-19 vaccine. Study-level points and caveats: AZD1222 recipients seropositive at baseline numbered only five to seven. Nearly half of unique spike-specific TCRs reportedly avoided B.1.351 and B.1.1.7 mutated regions. Elevations in Spike-specific TCR breadth and depth followed administration of two AZD1222 doses.

Germline trimming cut 3 bases from V and 6 bases from J; bases unmatched to any gene: 5. This CDR3 is 14 amino acids long. The V gene's germline CDR1 is SGHAT and CDR2 FQNNGV. This clone was detected once. Its antigen is unknown. TCRdb's copy holds only in-frame clones and misses some; the assay was immunoSEQ multiplex PCR. The top ten clones hold 15% to 20% of a sample with 52,000 or so clones, approximately 85% of them seen once. Sequences were derived from peripheral blood, sampled on day 0 of MenACWY control vaccination. The clonotype originates from an adult in good health. The J gene is TRBJ2-1, the V gene TRBV11-2, with 7 positions matching TRBD2. Here the CDR3 reads CASSFLGLSNEQFF. As DNA, the CDR3 is TGTGCCAGCAGCTTTTTGGGACTAAGCAATGAGCAGTTCTTC.